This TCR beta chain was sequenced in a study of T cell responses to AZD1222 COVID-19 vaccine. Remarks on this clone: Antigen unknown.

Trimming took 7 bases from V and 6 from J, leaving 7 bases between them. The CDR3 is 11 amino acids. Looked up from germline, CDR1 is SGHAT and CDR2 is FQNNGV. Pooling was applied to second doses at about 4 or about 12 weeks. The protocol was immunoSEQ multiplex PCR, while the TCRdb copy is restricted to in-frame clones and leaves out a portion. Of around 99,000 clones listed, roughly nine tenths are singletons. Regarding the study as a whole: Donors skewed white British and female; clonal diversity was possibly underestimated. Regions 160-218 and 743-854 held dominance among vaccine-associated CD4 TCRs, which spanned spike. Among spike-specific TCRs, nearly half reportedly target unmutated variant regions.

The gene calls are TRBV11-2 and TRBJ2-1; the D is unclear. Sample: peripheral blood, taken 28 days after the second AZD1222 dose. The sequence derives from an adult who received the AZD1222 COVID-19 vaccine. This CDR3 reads CASKVANEQFF. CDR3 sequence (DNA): TGTGCCAGCAAGGTGGCCAATGAGCAGTTCTTC.